This T cell receptor (beta chain) derives from a study of graft-versus-host responses after intestinal transplantation. In the case of this clone: The antigen is not known.

The CDR3 has 13 amino acids. Deletions cut 6 bases from V and 5 bases from J, with 8 bases between. Germline V gives CDR1 KGHSH, CDR2 LQKENI. Measured with immunoSEQ multiplex PCR; TCRdb has only the in-frame clones, and not every one. The sample gives 95,000 to 130,000 clones, about nine tenths of which show up once; roughly 0.2% is in the top ten. The genes are TRBV18 and TRBJ1-6, with D unclear. The starting material was unstimulated CD4+ T cells sorted from spleen or lymph node cells, obtained before intestinal transplant. The TCR was taken from a human donor who received an intestinal transplant. The CDR3 sequence is CASSPPDNSPLHF. CDR3 coding DNA: TGTGCCAGCTCCCCCCCGGATAATTCACCCCTCCACTTT.